One and the same sample provided the 27 T cell receptor beta chains below, sequenced in a study of blood T cell repertoires in COVID-19. Sequenced by immunoSEQ multiplex PCR; TCRdb stores in-frame clones only, minus some. The data show approximately 220,000 clones, around 87% seen once. Sequencing was carried out using PBMCs or T cells enriched from blood (not recorded which). The receptors stem from a man aged 25-40 years who had been exposed to COVID-19.

The chain joins TRBV12-3 or TRBV12-4 to TRBJ1-5; TRBD1 might be the D (6 bases). The V end was cut by 6 bases, the J end by 7 bases, with 10 bases between. The CDR3 is made up of 12 amino acids. The DNA for the CDR3 is TGTGCCAGCAGAGGGACATCCCAGCCCCAGCATTTT. Translating gives CASRGTSQPQHF.

J is TRBJ2-1 and V is TRBV7-3; 10 nucleotides agree with TRBD2. With 0 bases clipped from V and 4 bases from J, the junction kept 12 bases outside the gene matches. The CDR3 has 19 residues. Germline V gives CDR1 SGHTA, CDR2 FQGTGA. The CDR3 nucleotides read TGTGCCAGCAGCTTAACCCTAACCCAGCGGGGGGGCCCGTACAATGAGCAGTTCTTC. This codes for CASSLTLTQRGGPYNEQFF. Complete variable domain (other parts from reference TRBV7-3 and TRBJ2-1): GAGVSQTPSNKVTEKGKYVELRCDPISGHTALYWYRQSLGQGPEFLIYFQGTGAADDSGLPNDRFFAVRPEGSVSTLKIQRTERGDSAVYLCASSLTLTQRGGPYNEQFFGPGTRLTVL.

This clone showed up just once. This sequence joins TRBV4-1 and TRBJ2-3; TRBD1 is a possible D gene (6 bases). This CDR3 region has 16 residues. Germline V CDR1 and CDR2: MGHRA, YSYEKL. Trimming took 4 bases from V and 3 from J, leaving 17 bases between them. The CDR3 sequence: CASSLRDRRGTDTQYF. For the CDR3, the DNA is TGCGCCAGCAGCCTCAGAGACAGGAGAGGGACAGATACGCAGTATTTT.

J is TRBJ2-3 and V is TRBV29-1; D may be TRBD1 (6 bases). The CDR3 totals 14 residues. Deletions cut 4 bases from V and 2 bases from J, with 13 bases between. Per germline, CDR1 SQVTM and CDR2 ANQGSEA. CDR3 sequence (DNA): TGCAGCGTTGTAAGAGGGGGTTACACAGATACGCAGTATTTT. Amino acid sequence: CSVVRGGYTDTQYF.

V usage is TRBV11-2 and J usage is TRBJ1-1; D might be TRBD1 (6 bases). The germline V gene has CDR1 SGHAT and CDR2 FQNNGV. CDR3 size: 14 residues. V was clipped by 0 bases and J by 8 bases, with 13 bases between them. CDR3 coding DNA: TGTGCCAGCAGCTTAGATTACTTTCAGGGGGAAGCTTTCTTT. Protein product: CASSLDYFQGEAFF.

This clone was recorded only once. J is TRBJ2-5 and V is TRBV5-4; unclear D gene. Between the trimmed V and J ends, which lost 2 bases and 1 base, there was a span of 9 bases. The CDR3 totals 14 residues. Germline lookup yields CDR1 SGHNT and CDR2 YYREEE (reference sequence). The CDR3 protein is CASSLMGSQETQYF. For the CDR3, the DNA is TGTGCCAGCAGCTTAATGGGCTCCCAAGAGACCCAGTACTTC.

This clone occurred once. V is TRBV2 and J is TRBJ2-7; D remains ambiguous. Germline CDR1 and CDR2: SNHLY and FYNNEI. The ends were cut back, 8 bases at V and 0 bases at J, with 5 bases in the middle. The CDR3 is 11 amino acids. DNA for the CDR3: TGTGCCAGCTCTAGCTCCTACGAGCAGTACTTC. This codes for CASSSSYEQYF. The full variable domain, completed using reference TRBV2 and TRBJ2-7, is EPEVTQTPSHQVTQMGQEVILRCVPISNHLYFYWYRQILGQKVEFLVSFYNNEISEKSEIFDDQFSVERPDGSNFTLKIRSTKLEDSAMYFCASSSSYEQYFGPGTRLTVT.

This chain connects TRBV27 to TRBJ2-7; 11 bases fit TRBD2. The germline CDR1 and CDR2 sequences are MNHEY and SMNVEV (reference sequence). Losses at the gene ends were 3 bases for V and 5 bases for J; bases not matched to a gene: 6. The CDR3 consists of 15 residues. CDR3 in DNA: TGTGCCAGCAGTTTGATAGCGGGGGGGCGGAACGAGCAGTACTTC. This encodes CASSLIAGGRNEQYF.

The chain links TRBV4-3 to TRBJ2-7; 8 nucleotides agree with TRBD2. The CDR3 loop spans 15 amino acids. V was pared by 0 bases and J by 5 bases, with 6 bases of the junction left unmatched. CDR1 is LGHNA and CDR2 is YSLEER in the germline V gene. The CDR3 spells CASSQDPGGANEQYF. In nucleotides, the CDR3 is TGCGCCAGCAGCCAAGATCCCGGGGGGGCGAACGAGCAGTACTTC.

The rearrangement links TRBV11-2 to TRBJ1-6; D perhaps matches TRBD1 (6 bases). Trimming left V 3 bases short and J 1 base short, with 7 bases between. The CDR3 runs to 15 residues. Germline assignment: CDR1 SGHAT and CDR2 FQNNGV. CDR3 in DNA: TGTGCCAGCAGCTTGAGGGGGTCCTATAATTCACCCCTCCACTTT. Translation: CASSLRGSYNSPLHF.

The J gene is TRBJ1-3, the V gene TRBV3-1 (or the pseudogene TRBV3-2); 10 bases align to TRBD1. CDR1 is LGHDT and CDR2 is YNNKEL in the germline V gene (reference sequence). Unmatched junction bases numbered 9, after V lost 4 bases and J lost 6 bases. The CDR3 spans 16 residues. CDR3 region: CASSLTHGQGVNTIYF. The DNA for the CDR3 is TGTGCCAGCAGCCTGACTCACGGACAGGGGGTAAACACCATATATTTT.

This clone showed up just once. The chain recombines TRBV7-8 with TRBJ1-5; D remains unclear. The germline V gene encodes CDR1 SGHVS and CDR2 FQNEAQ. Trimming took 5 bases from V and 5 from J, leaving 19 bases between them. The CDR3 length is 16 residues. The CDR3: CASSPPGSDVYQPQHF. The CDR3, as DNA: TGTGCCAGCAGCCCCCCCGGGAGCGACGTGTATCAGCCCCAGCATTTT.

This chain joins TRBV4-1 and TRBJ2-3, with 8 bases that match TRBD2. The CDR3 extends over 16 amino acids. From germline, CDR1 is MGHRA and CDR2 YSYEKL. The trim removed 5 bases at V and 4 bases at J, leaving 11 bases unmatched. The CDR3 DNA sequence: TGCGCCAGCAGCTTCACCGGGACTAGTACCGCAGATACGCAGTATTTT. Translated, it gives CASSFTGTSTADTQYF.

The chain employs TRBV5-1 and TRBJ1-3; 8 nucleotides agree with TRBD1. CDR3 length: 18 amino acids. Trimming took 8 bases from V and 0 from J; bases not matched to a gene: 16. Germline values: CDR1 SGHRS, CDR2 YFSETQ. The CDR3 spells CASGQGDSLPSSGNTIYF. DNA of the CDR3: TGCGCCAGTGGACAGGGTGATTCTCTTCCCAGCTCTGGAAACACCATATATTTT.

This chain joins TRBV6-2 or TRBV6-3 and TRBJ2-1; tentatively, D is TRBD2 (5 bases). The CDR3 loop spans 17 amino acids. The V end was cut by 3 bases, the J end by 0 bases, with 15 bases between. Germline V lookup: CDR1 MNHEY, CDR2 SVGEGT. CDR3 in amino acids: CASSYGGAGSSYNEQFF. CDR3 sequence (DNA): TGTGCCAGCAGTTATGGTGGTGCGGGCAGCTCCTACAATGAGCAGTTCTTC.

This clone was detected once. The V and J genes are TRBV27 and TRBJ2-7; TRBD1 matches at 9 bases. Germline-derived CDR1 and CDR2 are MNHEY and SMNVEV (reference sequence). The CDR3 covers 16 residues. V was clipped by 5 bases and J by 2 bases; unmatched bases: 10. The CDR3 DNA reads TGTGCCAGCAGTCTTAGTACGGGACAGGGACCCTACGAGCAGTACTTC. It yields the protein CASSLSTGQGPYEQYF.

This clone was seen just once. The chain links TRBV2 to TRBJ2-1; 10 positions agree with TRBD2. V trimming: 8 bases; J trimming: 6 bases; junction bases outside the gene matches: 10. The germline CDR1 and CDR2 sequences are SNHLY and FYNNEI. The CDR3 loop spans 15 amino acids. DNA for the CDR3: TGTGCCAGCCAAATCAGCGGGGGGGTTCCCAATGAGCAGTTCTTC. Encoded protein: CASQISGGVPNEQFF.

The rearrangement uses TRBV3-1 (or the pseudogene TRBV3-2) and TRBJ2-7, with D uncertain. Germline CDR1 LGHDT, CDR2 YNNKEL (reference sequence). Trimming left V 5 bases short and J 4 bases short, with 12 bases between. This CDR3 has 13 residues. The CDR3 region is CASSYGSKYEQYF. DNA for the CDR3: TGTGCCAGCAGCTACGGTTCCAAATACGAGCAGTACTTC.

The CDR3 sequence is CASSYASDGLNEKLFF. The CDR3 region has the DNA TGTGCCAGCAGTTACGCGTCGGACGGACTAAATGAAAAACTGTTTTTT. The chain links TRBV6-2 or TRBV6-3 to TRBJ1-4; no clear D gene. This CDR3 comprises 16 residues. In germline, CDR1 is MNHEY, CDR2 SVGEGT. Deletions cut 2 bases from V and 5 bases from J, with 15 bases between.

The count of this clone is one. The V and J genes are TRBV7-9 and TRBJ1-1; tentative D call: TRBD1 (5 bases). This CDR3 spans 14 amino acids. From germline, CDR1 is SEHNR and CDR2 FQNEAQ (reference sequence). The V end lost 5 bases, the J end lost 5 bases, and 15 bases lay between the germline ends. CDR3 nucleotides: TGTGCCAGCAGCATCCACCTCAGGGTTACTGAAGCTTTCTTT. Translation gives CASSIHLRVTEAFF. The complete variable domain, with remaining parts taken from reference TRBV7-9 and TRBJ1-1, reads DTGVSQNPRHKITKRGQNVTFRCDPISEHNRLYWYRQTLGQGPEFLTYFQNEAQLEKSRLLSDRFSAERPKGSFSTLEIQRTEQGDSAMYLCASSIHLRVTEAFFGQGTRLTVV.

The genes are TRBV27 and TRBJ2-7; 8 nucleotides agree with TRBD1. This CDR3 region has 14 residues. Germline-derived CDR1 and CDR2 are MNHEY and SMNVEV (reference sequence). Trimming took 7 bases from V and 2 from J; bases not matched to a gene: 7. CDR3: CASTSDRETYEQYF. In DNA form, the CDR3 reads TGTGCCAGCACCTCGGACAGGGAAACCTACGAGCAGTACTTC.

The CDR3 sequence: CASSGGHPWSNQPQHF. Written as DNA, the CDR3 is TGTGCCAGCAGTGGTGGGCACCCATGGAGCAATCAGCCCCAGCATTTT. The V and J genes are TRBV2 and TRBJ1-5; D unresolved. With 4 bases removed from V and 1 base from J, the gap between germline ends came to 14 bases. The germline V gene has CDR1 SNHLY and CDR2 FYNNEI. The CDR3 covers 16 residues.

The rearrangement uses TRBV18 and TRBJ2-3, with D possibly TRBD2 on 6 matching bases. The V gene lost 3 bases and the J gene lost 2 bases, with 12 bases spanning the gap. There are 15 residues in the CDR3. Germline-derived CDR1 and CDR2 are KGHSH and LQKENI. The CDR3, as DNA: TGTGCCAGCTCACCCCGGGACTTGGACACAGATACGCAGTATTTT. It is translated as CASSPRDLDTDTQYF.

The V and J genes are TRBV7-8 and TRBJ2-3; the D is unclear. This CDR3 has 13 residues. Germline CDR1 SGHVS, CDR2 FQNEAQ. Trimming took off 5 bases at V and 5 bases at J, with 11 bases between the two ends. The CDR3: CASSAPREDTQYF. The CDR3 DNA is TGTGCCAGCAGCGCCCCGAGAGAAGATACGCAGTATTTT.

There are a few counts of this clone. The chain employs TRBV10-1 and TRBJ1-6, with D perhaps matching TRBD1 (6 bases). The ends were cut back, 11 bases at V and 11 bases at J, with 19 bases in the middle. The germline V gene has CDR1 WNHNN and CDR2 SYGVQD (reference sequence). CDR3 length equals 13 residues. CDR3 nucleotides: TGCGCCTGCCTTTCAGCAGGGGAGCCACCCCTCCACTTT. Residues: CACLSAGEPPLHF.

This clone was seen once. The chain recombines TRBV6-5 with TRBJ1-4; D is perhaps TRBD1 (6 bases). The ends were cut back, 6 bases at V and 10 bases at J, with 15 bases in the middle. CDR1 and CDR2 (germline): MNHEY, SVGAGI. The CDR3 runs to 13 residues. CDR3 nucleotides: TGTGCCAGCAGCCCGGGACAATCGGGAAAACTGTTTTTT. It codes for CASSPGQSGKLFF.

Worth noting for this clone: Relative to the germline gene, one junction end is altered; a read error may explain this. J is TRBJ1-2 and V is TRBV30; TRBD1 matches 7 bases. The CDR3 is made up of 13 amino acids. Germline CDR1 and CDR2: GTSNPN and SVGIG (reference sequence). The CDR3 bases are TGTCCCTGGGGAGACAGGGCGGATGGAGGCTACACCTTC. Translation: CPWGDRADGGYTF.